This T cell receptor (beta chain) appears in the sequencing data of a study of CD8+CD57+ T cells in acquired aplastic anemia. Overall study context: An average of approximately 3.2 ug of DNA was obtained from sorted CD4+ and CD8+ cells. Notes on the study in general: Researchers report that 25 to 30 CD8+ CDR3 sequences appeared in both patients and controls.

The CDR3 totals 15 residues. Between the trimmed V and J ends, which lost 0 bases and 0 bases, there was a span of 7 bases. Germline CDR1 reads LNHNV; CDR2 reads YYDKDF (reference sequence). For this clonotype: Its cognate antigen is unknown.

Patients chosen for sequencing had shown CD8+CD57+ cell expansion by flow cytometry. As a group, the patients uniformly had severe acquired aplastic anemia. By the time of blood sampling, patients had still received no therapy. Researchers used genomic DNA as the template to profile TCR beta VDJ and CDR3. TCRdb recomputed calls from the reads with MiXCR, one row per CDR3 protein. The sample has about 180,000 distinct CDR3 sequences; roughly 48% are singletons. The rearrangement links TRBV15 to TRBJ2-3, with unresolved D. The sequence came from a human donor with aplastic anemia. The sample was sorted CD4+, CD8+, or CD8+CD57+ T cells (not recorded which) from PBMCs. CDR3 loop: CATSRDRASTDTQYF. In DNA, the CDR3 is TGTGCCACCAGCAGAGATCGGGCCAGCACAGATACGCAGTATTTT.